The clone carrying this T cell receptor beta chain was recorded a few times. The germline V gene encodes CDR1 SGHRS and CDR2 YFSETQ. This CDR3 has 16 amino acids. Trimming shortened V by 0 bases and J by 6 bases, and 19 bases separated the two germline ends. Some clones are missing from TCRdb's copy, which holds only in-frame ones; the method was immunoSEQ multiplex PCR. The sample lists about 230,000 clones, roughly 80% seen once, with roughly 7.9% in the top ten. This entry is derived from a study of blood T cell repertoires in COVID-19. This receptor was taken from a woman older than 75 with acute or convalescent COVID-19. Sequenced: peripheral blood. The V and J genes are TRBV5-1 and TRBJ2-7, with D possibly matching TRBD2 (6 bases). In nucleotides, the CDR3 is TGCGCCAGCAGCTTGGCCCTAGCGATAGGGGATGCCGAGCAGTACTTC. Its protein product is CASSLALAIGDAEQYF.